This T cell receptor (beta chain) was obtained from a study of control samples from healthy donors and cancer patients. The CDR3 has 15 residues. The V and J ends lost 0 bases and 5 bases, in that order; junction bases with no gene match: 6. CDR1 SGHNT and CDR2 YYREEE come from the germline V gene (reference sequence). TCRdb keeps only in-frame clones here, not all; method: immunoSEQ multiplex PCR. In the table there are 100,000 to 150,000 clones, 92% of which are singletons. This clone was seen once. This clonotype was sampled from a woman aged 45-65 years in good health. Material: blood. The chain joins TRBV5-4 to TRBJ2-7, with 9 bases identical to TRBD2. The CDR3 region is CASSLEGTSTHEQYF. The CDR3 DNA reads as TGTGCCAGCAGCTTGGAGGGGACTAGCACCCACGAGCAGTACTTC.